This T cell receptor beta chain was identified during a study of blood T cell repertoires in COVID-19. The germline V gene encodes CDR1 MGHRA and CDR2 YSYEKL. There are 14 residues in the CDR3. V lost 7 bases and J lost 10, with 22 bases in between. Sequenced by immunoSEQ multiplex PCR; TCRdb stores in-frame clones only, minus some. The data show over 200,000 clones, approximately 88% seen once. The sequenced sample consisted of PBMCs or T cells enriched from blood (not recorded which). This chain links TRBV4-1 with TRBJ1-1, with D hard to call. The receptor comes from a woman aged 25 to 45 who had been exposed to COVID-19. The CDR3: CASNGSRKKNGAFF. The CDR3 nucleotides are TGCGCCAGCAATGGGAGCCGGAAAAAAAACGGAGCTTTCTTT.